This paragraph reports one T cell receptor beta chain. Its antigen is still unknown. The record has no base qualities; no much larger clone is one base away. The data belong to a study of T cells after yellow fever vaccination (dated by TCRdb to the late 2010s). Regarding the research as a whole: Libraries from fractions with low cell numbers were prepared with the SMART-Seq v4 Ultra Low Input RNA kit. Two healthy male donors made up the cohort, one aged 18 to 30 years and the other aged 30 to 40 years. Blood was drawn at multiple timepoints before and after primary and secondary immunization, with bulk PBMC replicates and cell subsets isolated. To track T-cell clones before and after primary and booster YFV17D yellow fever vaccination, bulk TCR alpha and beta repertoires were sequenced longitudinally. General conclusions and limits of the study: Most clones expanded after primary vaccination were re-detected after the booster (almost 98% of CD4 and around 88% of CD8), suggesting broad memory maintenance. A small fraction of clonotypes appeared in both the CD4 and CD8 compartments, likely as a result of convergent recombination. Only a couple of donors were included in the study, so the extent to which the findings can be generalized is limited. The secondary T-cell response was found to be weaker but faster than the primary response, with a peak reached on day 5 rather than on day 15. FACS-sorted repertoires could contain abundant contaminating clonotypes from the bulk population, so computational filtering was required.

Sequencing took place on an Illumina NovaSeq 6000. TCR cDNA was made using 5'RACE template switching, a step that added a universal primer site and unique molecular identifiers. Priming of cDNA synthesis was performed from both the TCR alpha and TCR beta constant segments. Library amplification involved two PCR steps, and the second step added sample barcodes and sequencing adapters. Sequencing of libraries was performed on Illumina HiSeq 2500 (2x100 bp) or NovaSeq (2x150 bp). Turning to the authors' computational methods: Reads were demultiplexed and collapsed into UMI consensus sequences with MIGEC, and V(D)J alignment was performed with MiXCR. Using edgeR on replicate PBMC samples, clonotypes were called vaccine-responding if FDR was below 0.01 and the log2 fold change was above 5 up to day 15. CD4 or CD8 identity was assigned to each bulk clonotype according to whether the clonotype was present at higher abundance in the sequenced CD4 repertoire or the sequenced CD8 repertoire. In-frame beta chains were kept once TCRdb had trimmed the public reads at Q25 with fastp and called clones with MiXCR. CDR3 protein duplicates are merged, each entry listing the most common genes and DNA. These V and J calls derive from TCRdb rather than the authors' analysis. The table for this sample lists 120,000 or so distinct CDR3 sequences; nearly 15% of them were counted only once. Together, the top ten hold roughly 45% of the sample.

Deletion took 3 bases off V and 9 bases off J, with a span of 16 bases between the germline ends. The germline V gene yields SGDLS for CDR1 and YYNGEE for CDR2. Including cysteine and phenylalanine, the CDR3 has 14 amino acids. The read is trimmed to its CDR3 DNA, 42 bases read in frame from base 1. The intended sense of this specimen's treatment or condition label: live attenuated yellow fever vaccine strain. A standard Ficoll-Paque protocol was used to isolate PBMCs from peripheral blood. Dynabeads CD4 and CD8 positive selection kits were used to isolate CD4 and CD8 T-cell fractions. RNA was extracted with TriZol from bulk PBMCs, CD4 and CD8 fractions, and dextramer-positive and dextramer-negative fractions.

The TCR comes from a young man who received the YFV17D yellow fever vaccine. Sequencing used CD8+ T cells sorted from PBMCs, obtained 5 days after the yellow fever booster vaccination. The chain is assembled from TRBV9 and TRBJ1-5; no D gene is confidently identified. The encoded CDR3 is CASSGWADQAPQHF. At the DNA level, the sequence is TGTGCCAGCAGCGGGTGGGCAGACCAGGCGCCCCAGCATTTT.